The clone carrying this TCR beta chain came up a few times. This record belongs to a study of blood T cells in healthy people across ages. Study context: Template switching picked up about one barcoded beta molecule for each two T cells.

Germline V gives CDR1 SNHLY, CDR2 FYNNEI. The V end lost 11 bases, the J end lost 3 bases, and 17 bases lay between the germline ends. The CDR3 is 14 residues long. Together with a sample-barcoded 5' primer, a J-beta primer mix was included in a second PCR lasting roughly 7 to 11 cycles. TCRdb recomputed calls from the 5' RACE reads with MiXCR, one row per CDR3 protein. Of hundreds of thousands of distinct CDR3 sequences in the sample, about a fifth are singletons; the top ten hold roughly 22%. The V gene is TRBV2, the J gene TRBJ2-1; perhaps TRBD2 as D (7 bases). Sequencing was performed on blood. This clonotype originated in a man in his 70s in good health. In DNA form, the CDR3 reads TGTGCCGGGGGAGGGGACAAGATCTACAATGAGCAGTTCTTC. This encodes CAGGGDKIYNEQFF.